This TCR beta chain is drawn from a study of beta chain features in type 1 diabetes. Study conclusions and caveats: Type 1 diabetes patients had TCRB CDR3s that were shorter (moderately but significantly so) in all four CD4+ subsets.

The entirety of the isolated RNA underwent reverse transcription, so expressed TCRB transcripts were sequenced. The data were produced by immunoSEQ multiplex PCR, yet TCRdb's version contains in-frame clones alone and is incomplete. The sample includes around 650,000 clones, over 10% seen only once; the top ten take roughly 0.11%. This clone showed up just a few times. The antigen remains unidentified. Trimming took off 7 bases at V and 8 bases at J, with 13 bases between the two ends. The CDR3 totals 12 residues. Per the germline V gene, CDR1 is MDHEN and CDR2 is SYDVKM. Each donor gave one heparinised blood draw averaging about 120 mL. Based on CD45RO/CCR7/CD25/CD127/CD95/CD27, CD4+ regulatory, stem cell-like memory, naive and central memory cells were sorted.

Sequenced material: naive CD4+ T cells from blood. The TCR was taken from a man in his thirties or forties with type 1 diabetes. The V call is TRBV28, the J call TRBJ2-3, with D perhaps TRBD1 (5 bases). CDR3 DNA sequence: TGTGCCAGCACCTCAGGGTCCGGTACGCAGTATTTT. Translation: CASTSGSGTQYF.